This paragraph reports one T cell receptor (beta chain). This record comes from a study of T cell responses to AZD1222 COVID-19 vaccine. The germline CDR1 and CDR2 sequences are SGHTA and FQGNSA. The CDR3 has 15 amino acids. Unmatched junction bases numbered 7, after V lost 2 bases and J lost 7 bases. Profiled with immunoSEQ multiplex PCR; TCRdb holds only in-frame clones, not every one. The table includes roughly 99,000 clones, around 90% detected once. This sequence joins TRBV7-2 and TRBJ1-2, with TRBD1 matching 10 bases. The specimen comprised peripheral blood, sampled on day 0 of AZD1222 vaccination. The clonotype originates from an adult in good health. The CDR3 is CASSLSGTGAGGYTF. In nucleotides, the CDR3 is TGTGCCAGCAGCTTATCCGGGACAGGGGCTGGTGGCTACACCTTC.